This TCR beta chain was sequenced for a study of blood T cell repertoires in COVID-19. The CDR3 sequence is 14 residues long. The junction had 8 bases not matched to a gene; V was cut back by 6 bases and J by 4 bases. Germline assignment: CDR1 LNHDA and CDR2 SQIVND (reference sequence). Generated by immunoSEQ multiplex PCR, the TCRdb table keeps only in-frame clones and is missing some. The sample yields a few hundred thousand clones, around 89% seen once. Clinical histories supplied by participants themselves formed the basis of cohort assignment. J is TRBJ1-2 and V is TRBV19; the match to TRBD1 covers 7 bases. The source of this sequence is a woman in her thirties or forties with acute COVID-19. The sequenced sample was PBMCs or T cells enriched from blood (not recorded which). In nucleotides, the CDR3 is TGTGCCAGTAGGTTGACAGGGTCTGGCTATGGCTACACCTTC. Translation: CASRLTGSGYGYTF.